A selection of T cell receptor beta chains follows, all from one sample in a study of blood T cell repertoires in COVID-19. Method: immunoSEQ multiplex PCR; TCRdb's copy keeps in-frame clones and lacks some. This sample has roughly 250,000 clones, with about 88% found just once. The sample comprised peripheral blood. All receptors come from a woman aged 40 to 55 who had recovered from COVID-19. Both conserved end residues are part of each CDR3. Fields, in order: D gene, clone size, J gene, V gene, CDR3 protein, CDR3 DNA. D genes are given only for firm matches. Clone size is shown for a subset of rows, as once, few, many or a class of expanded clone.

>TRBD2|.|TRBJ2-7|TRBV7-9
CASSLRTSDSYEQYF
TGTGCCAGCAGCTTAAGGACTAGCGACTCCTACGAGCAGTACTTC
>TRBD1|.|TRBJ1-1|TRBV7-9
CASRIGQGTEAFF
TGTGCCAGCAGAATAGGACAGGGGACTGAAGCTTTCTTT
>TRBD1|.|TRBJ1-4|TRBV7-2
CASSLEGAANEKLFF
TGTGCCAGCAGCTTAGAGGGGGCGGCTAATGAAAAACTGTTTTTT
>TRBD2|.|TRBJ2-7|TRBV18
CASSPPSAGLSYEQYF
TGTGCCAGCTCACCACCCTCAGCGGGGCTTTCCTACGAGCAGTACTTC
>TRBD1|.|TRBJ2-1|TRBV19
CASSIDARGYNEQFF
TGTGCCAGTAGTATAGACGCCAGGGGGTACAATGAGCAGTTCTTC
>.|.|TRBJ2-5|TRBV7-2
CASSLQTPETQYF
TGTGCCAGCAGCTTACAGACTCCGGAGACCCAGTACTTC
>TRBD2|.|TRBJ2-3|TRBV9
CASSAEGLAGDTQYF
TGTGCCAGCAGCGCAGAGGGACTAGCGGGAGATACGCAGTATTTT
>.|.|TRBJ2-7|TRBV12-5
CASGSPGSVTVKSYEQYF
TGTGCTAGTGGTTCGCCGGGTTCAGTGACAGTGAAATCCTACGAGCAGTACTTC
>TRBD2|.|TRBJ2-7|TRBV5-1
CASSLEREGGEQYF
TGCGCCAGCAGCCTCGAGAGGGAGGGAGGCGAGCAGTACTTC
>.|.|TRBJ1-1|TRBV6-2/TRBV6-3
CASSYLLGGTEAFF
TGTGCCAGCAGTTACCTTCTGGGGGGAACTGAAGCTTTCTTT
>.|.|TRBJ2-7|TRBV7-7
CASSLSVRVLQDYEQYF
TGTGCTAGCAGCTTATCGGTCAGGGTGCTACAAGATTACGAGCAGTACTTC
>TRBD1|.|TRBJ1-6|TRBV19
CASSIYSGTGSSPLHF
TGTGCCAGTAGTATATACAGTGGGACAGGGTCTTCACCCCTCCACTTT
>TRBD1|.|TRBJ1-1|TRBV5-4
CASSPTGGEAFF
TGTGCCAGCAGCCCAACAGGGGGCGAAGCTTTCTTT
>TRBD1|.|TRBJ2-3|TRBV28
CASSRRGRGTDTQYF
TGTGCCAGCAGCCGCAGGGGGCGAGGCACAGATACGCAGTATTTT
>TRBD2|.|TRBJ2-3|TRBV29-1
CSAVLAGGLDTQYF
TGCAGCGCCGTACTAGCGGGGGGACTGGATACGCAGTATTTT
>.|.|TRBJ2-7|TRBV27
CASIPWAGAYEQYF
TGTGCCAGCATTCCTTGGGCAGGGGCCTACGAGCAGTACTTC
>.|.|TRBJ2-1|TRBV28
CASSFSRVSSYNEQFF
TGTGCCAGCAGTTTTTCCCGCGTGAGCTCCTACAATGAGCAGTTCTTC
>TRBD2|.|TRBJ2-3|TRBV5-5
CASSLGLAGLTDTQYF
TGTGCCAGCAGCTTGGGGCTAGCGGGACTCACAGATACGCAGTATTTT
>.|.|TRBJ2-7|TRBV7-9
CASSFGTSTGEQYF
TGTGCCAGCAGCTTCGGGACAAGCACGGGGGAGCAGTACTTC
>TRBD2|.|TRBJ2-3|TRBV7-2
CASSLGLGLAGVPTDTQYF
TGTGCCAGCAGCTTAGGGCTCGGACTAGCGGGGGTACCTACAGATACGCAGTATTTT
>TRBD1|.|TRBJ2-6|TRBV18
CASSPIRQGAVGANVLTF
TGTGCCAGCTCACCTATAAGACAGGGGGCGGTGGGGGCCAACGTCCTGACTTTC
>.|once|TRBJ2-7|TRBV21-1
CASSKDVGRAAPVFEQYF
TGTGCCAGCAGCAAAGACGTGGGGAGGGCAGCACCTGTATTTGAGCAGTACTTC
>.|.|TRBJ1-5|TRBV19
CASSTYQGSGEQPQHF
TGTGCCAGTAGTACCTACCAGGGCAGTGGCGAACAGCCCCAGCATTTT
>.|.|TRBJ2-2|TRBV18
CASSPRANTGELFF
TGTGCCAGCTCACCACGGGCCAACACCGGGGAGCTGTTTTTT
>TRBD1|.|TRBJ1-4|TRBV7-3
CASSSMDRPVGEKLFF
TGTGCCAGCAGCTCTATGGACAGGCCGGTCGGGGAAAAACTGTTTTTT
>.|.|TRBJ2-5|TRBV18
CASSLAGLLETQYF
TGTGCCAGCTCACTCGCGGGACTCCTCGAGACCCAGTACTTC
>TRBD1|.|TRBJ2-2|TRBV28
CASSLWTGGTGELFF
TGTGCCAGCAGTTTATGGACAGGGGGGACCGGGGAGCTGTTTTTT
>.|few|TRBJ1-2|TRBV5-1
CASSSGGRRRYTF
TGCGCCAGCAGCTCGGGGGGCAGGCGACGCTACACCTTC
>TRBD1|once|TRBJ2-6|TRBV6-2/TRBV6-3
CASSDNPGQGPSGANVLTF
TGTGCCAGCAGCGACAACCCGGGACAGGGTCCCTCTGGGGCCAACGTCCTGACTTTC
>TRBD2|.|TRBJ2-7|TRBV7-8
CASSSGTRAYEQYF
TGTGCCAGCAGCTCCGGGACTAGAGCCTACGAGCAGTACTTC
>TRBD1|.|TRBJ2-1|TRBV24-1
CATSERGPGQGRDEQFF
TGTGCCACCAGTGAGCGCGGACCGGGACAGGGGAGGGATGAGCAGTTCTTC
>.|.|TRBJ2-3|TRBV4-3
CASSQDLSGPLEDTQYF
TGCGCCAGCAGCCAAGATTTGAGCGGGCCTCTTGAAGATACGCAGTATTTT
>TRBD1|.|TRBJ2-3|TRBV19
CASSIGADRGPDTQYF
TGTGCCAGTAGTATCGGGGCGGACAGGGGTCCAGATACGCAGTATTTT
>TRBD1|.|TRBJ2-3|TRBV6-5
CASRGTEGESTQYF
TGTGCCAGTCGAGGGACAGAGGGAGAAAGTACGCAGTATTTT
>.|.|TRBJ1-2|TRBV28
CASSGGGALDYTF
TGTGCCAGCAGCGGGGGGGGTGCTTTGGACTACACCTTC
>.|.|TRBJ1-2|TRBV5-6
CASSLQEGYGYTF
TGTGCCAGCAGCTTGCAGGAAGGTTATGGCTACACCTTC
>TRBD1|.|TRBJ2-6|TRBV2
CASSVRQGGISGANVLTF
TGTGCCAGCAGTGTTCGACAGGGCGGCATCTCTGGGGCCAACGTCCTGACTTTC
>.|.|TRBJ2-6|TRBV7-3
CASSLGQGSGANVLTF
TGTGCCAGCAGCTTAGGGCAGGGCTCTGGGGCCAACGTCCTGACTTTC
>.|.|TRBJ2-1|TRBV12-3/TRBV12-4
CASSLSERYEQFF
TGTGCCAGCAGTTTAAGCGAGCGCTATGAGCAGTTCTTC
>.|.|TRBJ2-5|TRBV28
CASRMAGLQETQYF
TGTGCCAGCAGAATGGCAGGGCTTCAAGAGACCCAGTACTTC
>TRBD1|.|TRBJ2-6|TRBV4-3
CASSQDRIISGANVLTF
TGCGCCAGCAGCCAGGACAGGATAATCTCTGGGGCCAACGTCCTGACTTTC
>.|.|TRBJ2-1|TRBV11-2
CASRAPSTRGNEQFF
TGTGCCAGCAGAGCCCCCTCCACCAGGGGCAATGAGCAGTTCTTC
>TRBD1|.|TRBJ2-1|TRBV29-1
CSADRDRFNNEQFF
TGCAGTGCCGACAGGGACAGGTTCAACAATGAGCAGTTCTTC
>.|.|TRBJ2-7|TRBV6-1
CASSEAWLRSYEQYF
TGTGCCAGCAGTGAAGCCTGGTTACGGTCCTACGAGCAGTACTTC
>TRBD2|.|TRBJ2-7|TRBV5-1
CASSRAGGVYEQYF
TGCGCCAGCAGCCGGGCGGGAGGCGTCTACGAGCAGTACTTC
>TRBD1|.|TRBJ1-1|TRBV11-2
CASSPTGVKAFF
TGTGCCAGCAGCCCGACAGGGGTCAAAGCTTTCTTT